What follows are 24 T cell receptor beta chains derived from one specimen sequenced in a study of regulatory T cells in long-lasting Graves disease. Time point in this sample: newly diagnosed GD, antithyroid drugs for less than 3 months. There was RNA extracted from PBMCs, and the TCR library was made from it. Arm-PCR of CDR3 regions and iRepertoire HTBI primers were the basis on which TCR beta libraries were built. TCRdb independently ran MiXCR on the multiplex PCR reads; one entry per CDR3 protein. The sample holds roughly 320,000 distinct CDR3 sequences, 16% seen once. A further study also used this sample, focusing on T cells in Graves' hyperthyroidism and ophthalmopathy.

This material consisted of peripheral blood mononuclear cells (PBMCs), taken at new diagnosis, from a patient treated with antithyroid drugs. These receptor sequences come from a man aged 40-49 years with Graves disease.

This clonotype appeared a few times. This chain links TRBV15 with TRBJ2-2; 8 bases agree with TRBD2. Germline-derived CDR1 and CDR2 are LNHNV and YYDKDF (reference sequence). V was clipped by 3 bases and J by 7 bases; unmatched bases: 10. This CDR3 region has 16 residues. The DNA of the CDR3 is TGTGCCACCAGCAGGGGGACTAGTTCCCGAGGCGGGGAGCTGTTTTTT. It translates to CATSRGTSSRGGELFF.

In its sample, this clonotype was seen many times. The chain couples TRBV7-3 to TRBJ2-3; 7 bases agree with TRBD1. The germline gives CDR1 SGHTA, CDR2 FQGTGA. CDR3 length equals 17 residues. Germline trimming cut 4 bases from V and 2 bases from J; bases unmatched to any gene: 12. The CDR3 sequence is CASSSRGGTALTDTQYF. CDR3 coding DNA: TGTGCCAGCAGCTCACGCGGTGGGACAGCCCTCACAGATACGCAGTATTTT.

This clonotype has a count of ten or more. This rearrangement joins TRBV9 to TRBJ2-3, with 8 bases that match TRBD2. Per the germline V gene, CDR1 is SGDLS and CDR2 is YYNGEE. CDR3 length: 17 amino acids. V shed 0 bases, J shed 0 bases, and the junction held 6 bases outside the gene matches. The CDR3: CASSVAPLAASTDTQYF. Here the CDR3 DNA reads TGTGCCAGCAGCGTAGCTCCACTAGCGGCTAGCACAGATACGCAGTATTTT. The full variable domain, in which reference TRBV9 and TRBJ2-3 provide the parts outside the CDR3, is DSGVTQTPKHLITATGQRVTLRCSPRSGDLSVYWYQQSLDQGLQFLIQYYNGEERAKGNILERFSAQQFPDLHSELNLSSLELGDSALYFCASSVAPLAASTDTQYFGPGTRLTVL.

This rearrangement joins TRBV4-2 to TRBJ2-1, with D hard to call. The CDR3 has 16 amino acids. Looked up from germline, CDR1 is LGHNA and CDR2 is YNFKEQ. V was clipped by 1 base and J by 0 bases, with 10 bases between them. The CDR3 sequence: CASSQGWRSSYNEQFF. Written as DNA, the CDR3 is TGTGCCAGCAGCCAAGGATGGCGGAGCTCCTACAATGAGCAGTTCTTC.

This clonotype was picked up many times. V is TRBV24-1 and J is TRBJ2-3; 11 nucleotides align to TRBD1. The ends lost 5 bases at V and 4 bases at J; junction bases unmatched: 4. CDR3 length: 15 residues. The germline V gene has CDR1 KGHDR and CDR2 SFDVKD. The chain's CDR3 is CATSGWGQGADTQYF. Here the CDR3 DNA reads TGTGCCACCAGTGGTTGGGGACAGGGGGCAGATACGCAGTATTTT.

This clonotype was counted ten times or more. The CDR3 sequence is CASRGYSGSYEQYF. For the CDR3, the DNA is TGTGCCAGCAGGGGGTACTCTGGTAGCTACGAGCAGTACTTC. This rearrangement joins TRBV27 to TRBJ2-7; no clear D gene. V lost 6 bases and J 3 bases, leaving 15 bases between the germline ends. From germline, CDR1 is MNHEY and CDR2 SMNVEV (reference sequence). The CDR3 is made up of 14 amino acids.

There are many counts of this clonotype. The chain employs TRBV28 and TRBJ2-7; D uncertain. The CDR3 runs to 12 residues. Per germline, CDR1 MDHEN and CDR2 SYDVKM. With 8 bases removed from V and 1 base from J, the gap between germline ends came to 9 bases. The CDR3 region is CASDSGSYEQYF. CDR3 nucleotide sequence: TGTGCCAGCGATTCTGGGTCCTACGAGCAGTACTTC.

This clonotype appeared a few times. This chain links TRBV24-1 with TRBJ1-1; the D is unclear. Trimming shortened V by 1 base and J by 5 bases, and 10 bases separated the two germline ends. The germline gives CDR1 KGHDR, CDR2 SFDVKD. There are 14 residues in the CDR3. The CDR3 reads CATSDLPSGTEAFF. The CDR3 DNA is TGTGCCACCAGTGATTTACCATCGGGGACTGAAGCTTTCTTT.

The chain uses TRBV24-1 and TRBJ2-1; 8 bases are a match to TRBD2. Germline V CDR1 and CDR2: KGHDR, SFDVKD. J was trimmed by 8 bases and V by 2 bases; bases with no gene match: 13. The length of the CDR3 is 17 residues. CDR3 nucleotide sequence: TGTGCCACCAGTGATTGGAAGGAAGGACTAGCTAAACATGAGCAGTTCTTC. Its protein is CATSDWKEGLAKHEQFF.

This clonotype was observed a handful of times. The V and J genes are TRBV9 and TRBJ2-1, with 7 nucleotides matching TRBD1. Germline loops: CDR1 SGDLS, CDR2 YYNGEE. After removal of 4 bases from V and 8 bases from J, the junction contained 15 bases not matched to a gene. This CDR3 has 16 amino acids. The CDR3, as DNA: TGTGCCAGCAGCCAGGGGGTTACTATCGGGTTGGATGAGCAGTTCTTC. It specifies CASSQGVTIGLDEQFF.

This clonotype occurred many times. The V call is TRBV5-1, the J call TRBJ2-5, with 8 positions matching TRBD1. This CDR3 has 15 amino acids. V was pared by 2 bases and J by 0 bases, with 3 bases of the junction left unmatched. CDR1 is SGHRS, CDR2 YFSETQ, per germline. CDR3 loop: CASSFGQGNQETQYF. The CDR3 bases are TGCGCCAGCAGCTTTGGACAGGGAAACCAAGAGACCCAGTACTTC.

As regards this clonotype: Without the conserved terminal phenylalanine or tryptophan, this CDR3 likely stems from a read error. The chain combines TRBV14 with TRBJ2-1; TRBD2 matches 7 bases. CDR1 is SGHDN, CDR2 FVKESK, per germline. The junction had 14 bases not matched to a gene; V was cut back by 4 bases and J by 5 bases. The CDR3 covers 17 residues. The CDR3 DNA follows: TGTGCCAGCAGCCGAAGCGGCGGGACTACCACCCACAATGAGCAGTTCCTC. It is translated as CASSRSGGTTTHNEQFL.

This clonotype showed up many times. This chain links TRBV3-1 with TRBJ1-1; D is uncertain. This CDR3 has 14 amino acids. Trimming pared 4 bases from V and 7 bases from J, leaving 16 bases between. The germline gives CDR1 LGHDT, CDR2 YNNKEL (reference sequence). The CDR3 region is CASSPWRGDHEAFF. The CDR3 coding sequence is TGTGCCAGCAGCCCCTGGCGGGGAGATCATGAAGCTTTCTTT.

This clonotype was seen a single time. This is likely an artifact of a read error, given a far larger clone one base away. The chain is built from TRBV7-9 and TRBJ2-2; 8 nucleotides line up with TRBD1. CDR3 length: 15 amino acids. Germline-derived CDR1 and CDR2 are SEHNR and FQNEAQ (reference sequence). The V and J ends lost 6 bases and 0 bases, in that order; junction bases with no gene match: 3. The CDR3 here is CASRAQGANTGELFF. The CDR3 DNA reads TGTGCCAGCAGGGCACAGGGGGCGAACACCGGGGAGCTGTTTTTT.

This clonotype has ten or more counts. The J gene is TRBJ1-1, the V gene TRBV5-1, with D hard to call. Trimming removed 2 bases at V and 1 base at J, with 12 bases between. The CDR3 contains 15 residues. Germline lookup yields CDR1 SGHRS and CDR2 YFSETQ. The CDR3: CASSLMSPANTEAFF. The CDR3 nucleotides read TGCGCCAGCAGCTTAATGTCACCGGCGAACACTGAAGCTTTCTTT.

This clonotype was detected many times. The J gene is TRBJ1-1, the V gene TRBV19; no definite D call. The germline V and J ends were trimmed by 4 bases and 5 bases, with 14 bases remaining between them. The CDR3 extends over 14 amino acids. Germline CDR1 is LNHDA and CDR2 is SQIVND (reference sequence). The CDR3: CASSTRGAGTEAFF. For the CDR3, the DNA is TGTGCCAGTAGTACCCGGGGTGCGGGAACTGAAGCTTTCTTT.

This clonotype was recorded at least ten times. The chain is built from TRBV27 and TRBJ1-5; TRBD1 matches at 7 bases. Germline lookup yields CDR1 MNHEY and CDR2 SMNVEV (reference sequence). This CDR3 is 17 amino acids long. V trimming: 5 bases; J trimming: 4 bases; junction bases outside the gene matches: 14. The CDR3 sequence: CASSHDRASGVNQPQHF. The CDR3 DNA is TGTGCCAGCAGTCATGACAGGGCTTCGGGAGTAAATCAGCCCCAGCATTTT.

In this sample, this clonotype turned up many times. The V and J genes are TRBV6-5 and TRBJ2-2; D not certain. Trimming cost V 2 bases and J 1 base, with 8 bases left between them. This CDR3 is built from 15 residues. Germline V gene sequence: CDR1 MNHEY, CDR2 SVGAGI. CDR3 region: CASSYDRLNTGELFF. CDR3 sequence (DNA): TGTGCCAGCAGTTACGACCGACTGAACACCGGGGAGCTGTTTTTT.

The gene calls are TRBV4-1 and TRBJ2-1; D might be TRBD1 (6 bases). Germline V gene data show CDR1 as MGHRA and CDR2 as YSYEKL. V dropped 3 bases and J dropped 6 bases, with 12 bases sitting between them. This CDR3 has 14 residues. The CDR3 sequence is CASSQGAASNEQFF. The CDR3 bases are TGCGCCAGCAGCCAGGGGGCCGCATCCAATGAGCAGTTCTTC.

CDR3 sequence (DNA): TGTGCCAGCAGCTTGGATGGGATCCACGAGCAGTACTTC. It yields the protein CASSLDGIHEQYF. This chain connects TRBV7-8 to TRBJ2-7; D is ambiguous. This CDR3 is 13 amino acids long. Per the germline V gene, CDR1 is SGHVS and CDR2 is FQNEAQ. Trimming stripped 3 bases from V and 5 bases from J, with 11 bases between.

This clonotype has ten or more counts. The rearrangement uses TRBV20-1 and TRBJ1-2, with D tentatively TRBD1 (5 bases). Looked up from germline, CDR1 is DFQATT and CDR2 is SNEGSKA (reference sequence). The CDR3 spans 12 residues. V was pared by 3 bases and J by 8 bases, with 13 bases between. The CDR3 DNA follows: TGCAGTGCTAGTTTTCAGGGAGTCGGCTACACCTTC. Protein sequence: CSASFQGVGYTF.

This clonotype was seen only a few times. This chain links TRBV6-1 with TRBJ1-2, with 7 bases fitting TRBD1. Germline values: CDR1 MNHNS, CDR2 SASEGT. The junction had 5 bases not matched to a gene; V was cut back by 5 bases and J by 5 bases. The CDR3 sequence is 13 residues long. The DNA of the CDR3 is TGTGCCAGCAGTCGCAGGGGGGTTTATGGCTACACCTTC. It translates to CASSRRGVYGYTF.

In its sample, this clonotype was seen many times. The V gene is TRBV12-3 or TRBV12-4, the J gene TRBJ2-3, with 10 bases matching TRBD1. The CDR3 is 12 amino acids. Germline trimming cut 11 bases from V and 6 bases from J; bases unmatched to any gene: 5. CDR3: CADRGPADTQYF. The CDR3 DNA follows: TGTGCCGACAGGGGGCCTGCTGATACGCAGTATTTT.

This clonotype was detected a few times. This chain links TRBV5-1 with TRBJ1-1; maybe TRBD1 (6 bases). Germline lookup yields CDR1 SGHRS and CDR2 YFSETQ. V dropped 4 bases and J dropped 0 bases, with 13 bases sitting between them. This CDR3 is 15 amino acids long. The CDR3 spells CASSQGQIMNTEAFF. The CDR3 nucleotides read TGCGCCAGCAGCCAAGGACAGATCATGAACACTGAAGCTTTCTTT.